Listed below are T cell receptor beta chains from one sample, sequenced in a study of memory CD4+ T cells and cytomegalovirus serostatus. The repertoire was sequenced with immunoSEQ multiplex PCR; TCRdb's copy has only in-frame clones and lacks some. Here the sample spans 30,000 to 40,000 clones, roughly 85% being singletons. What was sequenced was memory CD4+ T cells from blood. These receptors came from an adult in good health and CMV-seropositive. Each CDR3 is given with its conserved first and last residue. The D gene is left open where the match is weak. Clone size, where shown, is once, few, many, or a class for clones that have expanded.

>TRBV19|NA|TRBJ1-5|NA
TGTGCCAGTAGTCCTGAGGGGGTTCAGCCCCAGCATTTT
CASSPEGVQPQHF
>TRBV4-1|TRBD2|TRBJ2-7|few
TGCGCCAGCAGCCCCGGACTAGCGGACCTGCACGAGCAGTACTTC
CASSPGLADLHEQYF
>TRBV28|TRBD1|TRBJ2-1|NA
TGTGCCAGCAGTTTAAACAGGGGACAGTTCTTC
CASSLNRGQFF
>TRBV5-4|TRBD2|TRBJ2-5|NA
TGTGCCAGCAGGATTAGCGGGGAGCCCCAAGAGACCCAGTACTTC
CASRISGEPQETQYF
>TRBV4-3|NA|TRBJ1-4|NA
TGCGCCAGCAGCCAAGATTGGGGGGGCGGGAGTGAAAAACTGTTTTTT
CASSQDWGGGSEKLFF
>TRBV11-2|NA|TRBJ2-7|once
TGTGCCAGCAGGGGATTAAGGGTATCCACCTACGAGCAGTACTTC
CASRGLRVSTYEQYF
>TRBV6-1|TRBD1|TRBJ2-2|few
TGTGCCAGCAGGACAGGGGCGAGCACCGGGGAGCTGTTTTTT
CASRTGASTGELFF
>TRBV15|NA|TRBJ1-1|NA
TGTGCCACCAGCAGAGCTTTAGGGGCGAACACTGAAGCTTTCTTT
CATSRALGANTEAFF
>TRBV7-9|NA|TRBJ2-7|NA
TGTGCCAGCAGCTTTTCGGGGGGCCTCTACGAGCAGTACTTC
CASSFSGGLYEQYF
>TRBV11-2|TRBD2|TRBJ2-7|few
TGTGCCAGCAGCTTAGATTTCGCTAGCGGGAGCTACGAGCAGTACTTC
CASSLDFASGSYEQYF
>TRBV9|NA|TRBJ2-2|NA
TGTGCCAGCAGCGTGTACACCGGGGAGCTGTTTTTT
CASSVYTGELFF